This TCR beta chain was identified during a study of blood T cell repertoires in COVID-19. Study overall: Sites across the United States, Italy and Spain contributed samples from acute and convalescent COVID-19. The cDNA or gDNA used as material had been derived from T cells, B-cell-depleted T cells, or PBMCs.

The CDR3 contains 16 residues. In the original analysis: Scientists estimated how many nucleated cells there were by amplifying reference gene primers. Only in-frame clones appear in the TCRdb table, and some are missing; sequencing was by immunoSEQ multiplex PCR. V and J calls and clone size are copied from that table; D and trimming were computed from the DNA. This sample carries over 300,000 clones, 85% to 90% of them seen once, and the ten largest clones take around 7%. The sequenced sample consisted of peripheral blood. This TCR was sampled from a man between 18 and 35 years old with active or convalescent COVID-19. The V call is TRBV21-1, the J call TRBJ1-5; the DNA was not compared with TRBD1, the D call given in the table. TRBV21-1 is a listed pseudogene. CDR3 coding DNA: TGTGCCAGCAGCAATGTTCCGGGACAGACTAATCAGCCCCAGCATTTT. Its protein is CASSNVPGQTNQPQHF.